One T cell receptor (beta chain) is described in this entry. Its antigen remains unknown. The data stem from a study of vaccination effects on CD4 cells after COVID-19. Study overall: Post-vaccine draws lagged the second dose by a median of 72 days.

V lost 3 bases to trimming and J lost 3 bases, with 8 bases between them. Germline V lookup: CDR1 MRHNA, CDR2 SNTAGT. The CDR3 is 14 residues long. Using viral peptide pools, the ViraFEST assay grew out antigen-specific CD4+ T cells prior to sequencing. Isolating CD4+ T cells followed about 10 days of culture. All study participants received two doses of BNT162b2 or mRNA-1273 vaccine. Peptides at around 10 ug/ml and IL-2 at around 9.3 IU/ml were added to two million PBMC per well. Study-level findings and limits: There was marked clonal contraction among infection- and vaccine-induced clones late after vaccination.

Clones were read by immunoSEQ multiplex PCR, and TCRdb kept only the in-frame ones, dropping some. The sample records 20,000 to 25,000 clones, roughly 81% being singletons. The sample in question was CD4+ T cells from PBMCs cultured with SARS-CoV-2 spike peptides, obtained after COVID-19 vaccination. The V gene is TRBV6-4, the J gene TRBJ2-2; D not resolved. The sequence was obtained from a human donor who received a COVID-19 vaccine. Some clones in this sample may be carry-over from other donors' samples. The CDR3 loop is CASSESGDTGELFF. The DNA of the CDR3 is TGTGCCAGCAGTGAATCGGGTGACACCGGGGAGCTGTTTTTT.